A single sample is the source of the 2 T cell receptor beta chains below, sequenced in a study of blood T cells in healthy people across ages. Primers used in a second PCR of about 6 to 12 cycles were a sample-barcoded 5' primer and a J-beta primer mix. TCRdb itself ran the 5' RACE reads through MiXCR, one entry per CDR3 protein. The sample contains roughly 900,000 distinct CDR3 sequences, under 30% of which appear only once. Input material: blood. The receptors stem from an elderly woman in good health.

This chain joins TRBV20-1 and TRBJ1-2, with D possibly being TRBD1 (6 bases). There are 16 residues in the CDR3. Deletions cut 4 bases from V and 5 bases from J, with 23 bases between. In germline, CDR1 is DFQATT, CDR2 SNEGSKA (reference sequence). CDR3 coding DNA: TGCAGTGCTAAGAACTTACCCCGGGGGACAATATATGGCTACACCTTC. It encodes CSAKNLPRGTIYGYTF.

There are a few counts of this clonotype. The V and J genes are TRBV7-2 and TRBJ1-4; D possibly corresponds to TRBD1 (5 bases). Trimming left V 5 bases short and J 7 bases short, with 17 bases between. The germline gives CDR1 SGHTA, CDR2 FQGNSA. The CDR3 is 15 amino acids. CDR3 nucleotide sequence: TGTGCCAGCAGCAACCCGCCAGGGATGGCTGAAAAACTGTTTTTT. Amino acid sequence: CASSNPPGMAEKLFF.